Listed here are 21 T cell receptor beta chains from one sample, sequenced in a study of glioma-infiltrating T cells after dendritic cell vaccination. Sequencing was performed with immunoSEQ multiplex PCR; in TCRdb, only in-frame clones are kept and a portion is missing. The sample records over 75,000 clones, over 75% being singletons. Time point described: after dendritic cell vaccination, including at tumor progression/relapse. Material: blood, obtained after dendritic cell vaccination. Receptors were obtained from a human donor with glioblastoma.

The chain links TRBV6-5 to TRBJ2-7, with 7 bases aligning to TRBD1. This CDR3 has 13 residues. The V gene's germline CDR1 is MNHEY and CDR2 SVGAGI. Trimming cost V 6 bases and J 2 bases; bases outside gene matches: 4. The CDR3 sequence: CASRDRFTYEQYF. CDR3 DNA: TGTGCCAGCAGGGACAGGTTCACCTACGAGCAGTACTTC.

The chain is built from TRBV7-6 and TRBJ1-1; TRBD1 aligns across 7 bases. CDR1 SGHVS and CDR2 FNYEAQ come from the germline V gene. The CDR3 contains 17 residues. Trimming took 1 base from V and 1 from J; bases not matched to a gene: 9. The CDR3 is CASSLEATGSRNTEAFF. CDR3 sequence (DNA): TGTGCCAGCAGCTTAGAAGCGACAGGGAGCCGGAACACTGAAGCTTTCTTT. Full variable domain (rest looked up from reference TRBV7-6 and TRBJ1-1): GAGVSQSPRYKVTKRGQDVALRCDPISGHVSLYWYRQALGQGPEFLTYFNYEAQQDKSGLPNDRFSAERPEGSISTLTIQRTEQRDSAMYRCASSLEATGSRNTEAFFGQGTRLTVV.

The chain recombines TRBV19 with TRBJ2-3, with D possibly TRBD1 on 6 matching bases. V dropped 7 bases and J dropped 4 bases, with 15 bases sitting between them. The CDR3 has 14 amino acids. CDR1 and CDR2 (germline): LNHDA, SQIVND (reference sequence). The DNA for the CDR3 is TGTGCCAGTAAATCCCAGGGGATGGCAGATACGCAGTATTTT. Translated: CASKSQGMADTQYF.

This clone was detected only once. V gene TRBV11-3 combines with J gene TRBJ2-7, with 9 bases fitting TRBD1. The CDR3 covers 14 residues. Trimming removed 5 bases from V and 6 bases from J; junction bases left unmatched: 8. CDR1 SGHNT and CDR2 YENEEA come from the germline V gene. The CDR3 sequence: CASSRGTGFAEQYF. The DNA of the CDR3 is TGTGCCAGCAGCAGAGGGACAGGGTTCGCCGAGCAGTACTTC.

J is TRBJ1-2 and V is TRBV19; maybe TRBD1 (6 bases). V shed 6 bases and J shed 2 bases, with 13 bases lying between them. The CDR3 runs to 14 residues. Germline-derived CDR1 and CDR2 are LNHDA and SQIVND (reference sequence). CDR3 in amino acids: CASSRGQVNYGYTF. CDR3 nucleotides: TGTGCCAGTAGCCGGGGACAAGTAAACTATGGCTACACCTTC.

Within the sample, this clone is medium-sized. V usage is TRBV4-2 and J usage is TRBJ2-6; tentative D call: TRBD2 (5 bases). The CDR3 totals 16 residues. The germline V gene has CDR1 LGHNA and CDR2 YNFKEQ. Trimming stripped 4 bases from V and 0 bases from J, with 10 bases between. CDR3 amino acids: CASSPEDSSGANVLTF. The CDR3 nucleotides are TGTGCCAGCAGCCCCGAGGACTCCTCTGGGGCCAACGTCCTGACTTTC.

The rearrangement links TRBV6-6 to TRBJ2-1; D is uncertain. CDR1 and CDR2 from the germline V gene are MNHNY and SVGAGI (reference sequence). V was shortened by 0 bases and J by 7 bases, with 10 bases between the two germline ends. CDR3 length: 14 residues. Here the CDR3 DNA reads TGTGCCAGCAGTTACTCCGACTTCACAAATGAGCAGTTCTTC. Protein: CASSYSDFTNEQFF.

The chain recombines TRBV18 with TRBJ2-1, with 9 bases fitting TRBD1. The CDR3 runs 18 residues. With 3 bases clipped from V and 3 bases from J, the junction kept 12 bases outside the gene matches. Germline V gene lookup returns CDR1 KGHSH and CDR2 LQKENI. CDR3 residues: CASSPRTLQGAFYNEQFF. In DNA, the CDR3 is TGTGCCAGCTCACCCAGGACTTTACAGGGGGCGTTCTACAATGAGCAGTTCTTC.

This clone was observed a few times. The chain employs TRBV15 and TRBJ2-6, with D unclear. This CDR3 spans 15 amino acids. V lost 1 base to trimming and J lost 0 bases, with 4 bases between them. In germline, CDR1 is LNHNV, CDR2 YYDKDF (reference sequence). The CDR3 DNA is TGTGCCACCAGCAGAGCCAACTCTGGGGCCAACGTCCTGACTTTC. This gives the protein CATSRANSGANVLTF.

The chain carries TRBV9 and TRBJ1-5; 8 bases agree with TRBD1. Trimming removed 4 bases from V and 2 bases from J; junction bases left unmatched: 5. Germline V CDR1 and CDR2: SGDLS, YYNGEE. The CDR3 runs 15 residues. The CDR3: CASSLDREGNQPQHF. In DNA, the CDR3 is TGTGCCAGCAGCCTGGACAGGGAGGGCAATCAGCCCCAGCATTTT.

CDR3 DNA sequence: TGTGCCAGCAGCCAAGCAAGCGGGAGGGCCCGGGAAGATACGCAGTATTTT. It is translated as CASSQASGRAREDTQYF. The chain uses TRBV4-2 and TRBJ2-3; 10 bases match TRBD2. This CDR3 contains 17 residues. CDR1 and CDR2 from the germline V gene are LGHNA and YNFKEQ. V was clipped by 1 base and J by 5 bases; unmatched bases: 9.

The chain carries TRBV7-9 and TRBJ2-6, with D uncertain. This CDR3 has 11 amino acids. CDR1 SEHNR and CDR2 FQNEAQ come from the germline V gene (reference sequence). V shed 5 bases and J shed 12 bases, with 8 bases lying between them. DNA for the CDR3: TGTGCCAGCAGCCGACAAGCCGTCCTGACTTTC. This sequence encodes CASSRQAVLTF.

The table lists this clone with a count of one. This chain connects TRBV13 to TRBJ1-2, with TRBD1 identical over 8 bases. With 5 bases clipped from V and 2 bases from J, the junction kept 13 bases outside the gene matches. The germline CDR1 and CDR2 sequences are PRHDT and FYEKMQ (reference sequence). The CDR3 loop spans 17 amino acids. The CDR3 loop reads CASSENTGGHRNYGYTF. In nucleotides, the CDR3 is TGTGCCAGCAGCGAAAATACAGGGGGGCATCGAAACTATGGCTACACCTTC.

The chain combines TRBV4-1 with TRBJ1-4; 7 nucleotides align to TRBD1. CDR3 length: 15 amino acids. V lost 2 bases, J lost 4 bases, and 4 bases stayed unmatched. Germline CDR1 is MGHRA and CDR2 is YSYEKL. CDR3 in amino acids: CASSQWGQFNEKLFF. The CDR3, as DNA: TGCGCCAGCAGCCAATGGGGACAGTTTAATGAAAAACTGTTTTTT.

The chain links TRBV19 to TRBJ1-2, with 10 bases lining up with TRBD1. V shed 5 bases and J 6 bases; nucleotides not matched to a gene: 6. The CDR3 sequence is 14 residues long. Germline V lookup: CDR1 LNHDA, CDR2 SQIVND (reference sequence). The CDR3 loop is CASSWTGGKNGYTF. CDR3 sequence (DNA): TGTGCCAGTAGTTGGACAGGGGGGAAAAATGGCTACACCTTC.

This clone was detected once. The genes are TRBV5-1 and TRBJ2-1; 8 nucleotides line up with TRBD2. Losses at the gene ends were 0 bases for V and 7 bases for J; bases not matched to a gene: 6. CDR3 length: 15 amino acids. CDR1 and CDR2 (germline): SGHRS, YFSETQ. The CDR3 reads CASSLGAGGGNEQFF. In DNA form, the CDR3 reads TGCGCCAGCAGCTTGGGCGCGGGAGGAGGGAATGAGCAGTTCTTC.

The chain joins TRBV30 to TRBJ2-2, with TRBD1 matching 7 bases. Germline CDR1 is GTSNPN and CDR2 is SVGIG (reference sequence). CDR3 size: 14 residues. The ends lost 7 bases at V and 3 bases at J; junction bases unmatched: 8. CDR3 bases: TGTGCCTTCAAACAGGGGTTGGACACCGGGGAGCTGTTTTTT. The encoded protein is CAFKQGLDTGELFF. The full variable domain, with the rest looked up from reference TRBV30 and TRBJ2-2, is SQTIHQWPATLVQPVGSPLSLECTVEGTSNPNLYWYRQAAGRGLQLLFYSVGIGQISSEVPQNLSASRPQDRQFILSSKKLLLSDSGFYLCAFKQGLDTGELFFGEGSRLTVL.

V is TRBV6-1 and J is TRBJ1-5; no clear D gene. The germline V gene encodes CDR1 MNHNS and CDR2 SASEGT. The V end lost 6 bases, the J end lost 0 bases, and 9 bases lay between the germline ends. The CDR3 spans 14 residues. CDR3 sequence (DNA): TGTGCCAGCAGGCCTTTGAGTAGCAATCAGCCCCAGCATTTT. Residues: CASRPLSSNQPQHF.

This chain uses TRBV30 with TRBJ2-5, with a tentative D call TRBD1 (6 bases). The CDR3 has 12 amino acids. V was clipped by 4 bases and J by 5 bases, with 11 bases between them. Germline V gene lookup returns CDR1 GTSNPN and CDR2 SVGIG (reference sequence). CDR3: CAWMPGAETQYF. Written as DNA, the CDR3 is TGTGCCTGGATGCCAGGGGCCGAGACCCAGTACTTC.

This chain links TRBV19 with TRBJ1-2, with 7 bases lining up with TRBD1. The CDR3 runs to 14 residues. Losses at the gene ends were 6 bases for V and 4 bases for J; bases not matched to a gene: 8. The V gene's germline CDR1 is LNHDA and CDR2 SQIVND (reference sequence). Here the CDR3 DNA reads TGTGCCAGTAGGACACAGGGGATTGTCTATGGCTACACCTTC. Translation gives CASRTQGIVYGYTF. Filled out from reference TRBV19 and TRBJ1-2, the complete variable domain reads DGGITQSPKYLFRKEGQNVTLSCEQNLNHDAMYWYRQDPGQGLRLIYYSQIVNDFQKGDIAEGYSVSREKKESFPLTVTSAQKNPTAFYLCASRTQGIVYGYTFGSGTRLTVV.

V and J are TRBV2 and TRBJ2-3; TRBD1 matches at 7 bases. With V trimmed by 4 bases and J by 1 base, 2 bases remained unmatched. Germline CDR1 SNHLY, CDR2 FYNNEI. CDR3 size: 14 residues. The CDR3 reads CASSGTGGTDTQYF. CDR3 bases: TGTGCCAGCAGTGGAACAGGGGGCACAGATACGCAGTATTTT. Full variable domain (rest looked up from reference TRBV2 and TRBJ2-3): EPEVTQTPSHQVTQMGQEVILRCVPISNHLYFYWYRQILGQKVEFLVSFYNNEISEKSEIFDDQFSVERPDGSNFTLKIRSTKLEDSAMYFCASSGTGGTDTQYFGPGTRLTVL.